A single sample gave rise to the 23 T cell receptor beta chains below, sequenced in a study of tumor and adjacent non-tumor tissue in lung cancer. The library came from three nested PCR rounds adapted from ARM-PCR protocols. TCRdb recomputed calls from the multiplex PCR reads with MiXCR, one row per CDR3 protein. The sample lists around 99,000 distinct CDR3 sequences, 60% to 80% seen once, with about 39% in the top ten. No cell sorting was done before RNA was extracted from the tissue. The sequenced material came from lung tumor tissue. The source is a woman in her sixties or seventies with non-small cell lung cancer.

About this clonotype itself: An end of the junction does not agree with germline; a read error may underlie this. The genes are TRBV11-2 and TRBJ2-7, with 12 bases that match TRBD2. Germline CDR1 reads SGHAT; CDR2 reads FQNNGV. The CDR3 covers 15 residues. This CDR3 reads CASSYRTSGDYDQYF. For the CDR3, the DNA is TGTGCCAGCAGCTACAGGACTAGCGGGGACTACGACCAGTACTTC.

The chain couples TRBV6-2 or TRBV6-3 to TRBJ2-5, with D perhaps TRBD2 (6 bases). The length of the CDR3 is 13 residues. The germline gives CDR1 MNHEY, CDR2 SVGEGT. With 8 bases removed from V and 2 bases from J, the gap between germline ends came to 12 bases. The CDR3 DNA follows: TGTGCCAGCCGGACTACCCAACAAGAGACCCAGTACTTC. Translating it yields CASRTTQQETQYF.

This clonotype was found once. A read error may account for a junction end that differs from germline. V gene TRBV11-3 combines with J gene TRBJ2-1; 15 nucleotides match TRBD2. Germline assignment: CDR1 SGHNT and CDR2 YENEEA. CDR3 length equals 19 residues. DNA for the CDR3: TGTGCCAGCAGCCGCCAGGGACTAGCGGGAGGAAGGTCCTTCAATGAGCAGTTCTTC. Residues: CASSRQGLAGGRSFNEQFF.

Points on this clonotype: An end of the junction differs from the germline gene, which may be a read error. The J gene is TRBJ2-2, the V gene TRBV11-1, with 12 bases identical to TRBD2. Germline V lookup: CDR1 SGHAT, CDR2 FQDESV (reference sequence). This CDR3 is built from 17 residues. The CDR3 sequence: CASSQRLAGESTGELFF. DNA of the CDR3: TGTGCCAGTAGCCAACGACTAGCGGGAGAATCCACCGGAGAGCTGTTTTTT. Together with reference TRBV11-1 and TRBJ2-2, the CDR3 gives the full variable domain: EAEVAQSPRYKITEKSQAVAFWCDPISGHATLYWYRQILGQGPELLVQFQDESVVDDSQLPKDRFSAERLKGVDSTLKIQPAELGDSAMYLCASSQRLAGESTGELFFGEGSRLTVL.

About this clonotype itself: A junction boundary mismatches the germline segment, possibly from a read error. The V call is TRBV5-6, the J call TRBJ2-1, with D unresolved. Germline CDR1 SGHDT, CDR2 YYEEEE. The CDR3 has 16 amino acids. The CDR3 loop is CANSLLMQASYNEQSF. CDR3 sequence (DNA): TGTGCCAACAGCTTGTTGATGCAGGCCTCCTACAATGAGCAGTCCTTC.

Details on this clonotype: At one end the junction does not follow the germline gene, possibly because of a read error. The V call is TRBV2, the J call TRBJ1-2, with 8 bases aligning to TRBD1. The CDR3 extends over 14 amino acids. CDR1 is SNHLY, CDR2 FYNNEI, per germline. CDR3 amino acids: CVSKPGGADYGYTF. The CDR3 DNA sequence: TGTGTCAGCAAACCAGGGGGCGCCGACTATGGTTACACCTTC. The whole variable domain, filled in from reference TRBV2 and TRBJ1-2, reads EPEVTQTPSHQVTQMGQEVILRCVPISNHLYFYWYRQILGQKVEFLVSFYNNEISEKSEIFDDQFSVERPDGSNFTLKIRSTKLEDSAMYFCVSKPGGADYGYTFGSGTRLTVV.

The chain links TRBV20-1 to TRBJ2-7; 10 bases line up with TRBD2. In germline, CDR1 is DFQATT, CDR2 SNEGSKA (reference sequence). This CDR3 has 13 amino acids. The ends lost 3 bases at V and 11 bases at J; junction bases unmatched: 10. In nucleotides, the CDR3 is TGCAGTGCTAGTGACCTAGCGGGAGACAAGGAGTACTTC. Its translation: CSASDLAGDKEYF.

The rearrangement joins TRBV6-6 to TRBJ2-7, with 8 bases identical to TRBD1. V shed 5 bases, J shed 3 bases, and the junction held 9 bases outside the gene matches. The germline V gene encodes CDR1 MNHNY and CDR2 SVGAGI (reference sequence). The CDR3 covers 15 residues. The CDR3 nucleotides read TGTGCCAGCAGTCGACAGACAGGGGAAGGCTACGAGCAGTACTTC. Translated, it gives CASSRQTGEGYEQYF.

As to this clonotype: The junction differs from germline at one of its ends, possibly a read error. This sequence joins TRBV20-1 and TRBJ2-3; 12 bases align to TRBD2. Germline V gene data show CDR1 as DFQATT and CDR2 as SNEGSKA (reference sequence). The CDR3 runs to 16 residues. The CDR3, as DNA: TGCAGTGCTACTCTCGGACTAGCGGGAATCGAAGATGCGCAGTATTTT. Protein product: CSATLGLAGIEDAQYF.

Concerning this clonotype itself: An end of the junction differs from the germline gene, which may be a read error. CDR3 nucleotides: TGTGCCAGCAGCTTAGCGGTGGGAGTTGGGGAGCAGAACTTC. It encodes CASSLAVGVGEQNF. The chain uses TRBV7-8 and TRBJ2-7; TRBD2 might be the D (5 bases). The CDR3 is 14 amino acids. CDR1 and CDR2 (germline): SGHVS, FQNEAQ.

About this clonotype itself: One junction end does not reproduce the germline sequence, and a read error may be involved. This chain joins TRBV6-2 or TRBV6-3 and TRBJ2-2; D tentatively fits TRBD1 or TRBD2 (5 bases each). CDR1 MNHEY and CDR2 SVGEGT come from the germline V gene. The CDR3 runs 12 residues. The CDR3 nucleotides read TGTGTCAGCGCCAAACCCACCGGGGACCTGTTTTTT. Encoded protein: CVSAKPTGDLFF.

Turning to this clonotype: A single base separates this from a much larger clone, so it may be a read error. The V and J genes are TRBV6-1 and TRBJ2-5; D is perhaps TRBD1 (6 bases). CDR3 size: 14 residues. Germline V CDR1 and CDR2: MNHNS, SASEGT. Trimming took 2 bases from V and 7 from J, leaving 14 bases between them. The CDR3 region is CASSERQGTWTQYF. The DNA of the CDR3 is TGTGCCAGCAGTGAAAGGCAGGGGACCTGGACCCAGTACTTC.

With respect to this clonotype: This may arise from a read error, as a much more abundant clone is one base away. The CDR3 coding sequence is TGCAACGTCGGAACAGGGGACGAGCAGTACTTC. Translated, it gives CNVGTGDEQYF. This rearrangement joins TRBV29-1 to TRBJ2-7; TRBD1 aligns across 7 bases. CDR1 SQVTM and CDR2 ANQGSEA come from the germline V gene. CDR3 length: 11 residues.

Worth noting for this clonotype: One junction end does not reproduce the germline sequence, and a read error may be involved. The chain uses TRBV20-1 and TRBJ2-3, with D perhaps matching TRBD2 (5 bases). The CDR3 length is 15 residues. CDR1 is DFQATT and CDR2 is SNEGSKA in the germline V gene (reference sequence). CDR3 sequence: CIARVGTGIADTQYF. The CDR3 DNA sequence: TGCATTGCTAGAGTCGGAACGGGGATAGCAGATACGCAGTATTTT.

Worth noting for this clonotype: A read error may account for a junction end that differs from germline. This chain connects TRBV19 to TRBJ1-5; 7 bases agree with TRBD1. This CDR3 has 16 residues. The germline CDR1 and CDR2 sequences are LNHDA and SQIVND (reference sequence). CDR3 loop: CASIPPGGNSNQSQHF. The CDR3 DNA reads TGTGCCAGTATTCCCCCAGGGGGTAATAGCAATCAGTCCCAGCATTTT.

As concerns this clonotype: The CDR3 end shows no conserved phenylalanine or tryptophan, and so a read error is likely. As DNA, the CDR3 is TGCAGTGTTAGAGATGCGTCAGGGGGGGATAACACTGAAGCTTTCTGT. It yields the protein CSVRDASGGDNTEAFC. The rearrangement uses TRBV20-1 and TRBJ1-1, with 7 nucleotides matching TRBD1. Germline V gene sequence: CDR1 DFQATT, CDR2 SNEGSKA (reference sequence). The CDR3 is made up of 16 amino acids.

Turning to this clonotype: Mismatch with germline at one junction end may stem from a read error. This chain uses TRBV12-3 or TRBV12-4 with TRBJ2-5; a weak D match, TRBD2 (5 bases). The CDR3 consists of 15 residues. CDR3 in amino acids: CASTFFLAGVETQYF. The CDR3 bases are TGTGCCAGCACTTTCTTCCTAGCTGGAGTGGAGACCCAATACTTC.

With regard to this clonotype: Germline is not matched at one junction end, which may reflect a read error. The chain carries TRBV12-3 or TRBV12-4 and TRBJ2-5; D remains unclear. This CDR3 has 13 amino acids. CDR3 sequence (DNA): TGTACCAGCAGGTCAACCGACGTAGAGACCCAGTACTTC. Protein product: CTSRSTDVETQYF.

In regard to this clonotype: This clone may be a read error of a much larger clone one base away. The rearrangement uses TRBV6-5 and TRBJ2-5, with a possible D match to TRBD1 (6 bases). The CDR3 covers 14 residues. Trimming removed 5 bases from V and 6 bases from J, with 16 bases in between. The V gene's germline CDR1 is MNHEY and CDR2 SVGAGI. For the CDR3, the DNA is TGTGCCAGCAGTAATATTAGGGGACAAAAGACCCAGTACTTC. Encoded protein: CASSNIRGQKTQYF.

About this clonotype: At one boundary the junction diverges from the germline segment, which might be a read error. V usage is TRBV20-1 and J usage is TRBJ2-1; 7 nucleotides match TRBD2. This CDR3 contains 15 residues. In germline, CDR1 is DFQATT, CDR2 SNEGSKA (reference sequence). CDR3 sequence (DNA): TGCAGTGCTAGAGATCTCGGGGGGTGCGGCAATGAGCAGTTATTC. It translates to CSARDLGGCGNEQLF.

To note about this clonotype: At one of its ends the junction is not consistent with the germline gene, which may arise from a read error. This chain uses TRBV6-5 with TRBJ2-4; possible D gene TRBD1, 5 bases. Germline V gene lookup returns CDR1 MNHEY and CDR2 SVGAGI. The CDR3 contains 11 residues. CDR3 in amino acids: CASQGTNIKCF. DNA for the CDR3: TGTGCCAGCCAGGGCACAAACATTAAGTGCTTC.

Comments on this clonotype: At one of its ends the junction is not consistent with the germline gene, which may arise from a read error. The chain carries TRBV12-3 or TRBV12-4 and TRBJ2-5; D uncertain. This CDR3 contains 14 residues. The CDR3 is CVSSLRVVKETQYF. The CDR3 DNA follows: TGTGTCAGCAGTTTAAGGGTGGTCAAAGAGACCCAGTACTTC.

As concerns this clonotype: A read error may be the cause here, since a much bigger clone is one base away. The genes are TRBV7-9 and TRBJ1-1, with D possibly matching TRBD1 (5 bases). Trimming pared 5 bases from V and 9 bases from J, leaving 16 bases between. The CDR3 sequence is 13 residues long. Germline V lookup: CDR1 SEHNR, CDR2 FQNEAQ (reference sequence). In DNA form, the CDR3 reads TGTGCCAGCAGCCTTCGAGAATCAGGGAAAGCTTTCTTT. This translates into CASSLRESGKAFF.